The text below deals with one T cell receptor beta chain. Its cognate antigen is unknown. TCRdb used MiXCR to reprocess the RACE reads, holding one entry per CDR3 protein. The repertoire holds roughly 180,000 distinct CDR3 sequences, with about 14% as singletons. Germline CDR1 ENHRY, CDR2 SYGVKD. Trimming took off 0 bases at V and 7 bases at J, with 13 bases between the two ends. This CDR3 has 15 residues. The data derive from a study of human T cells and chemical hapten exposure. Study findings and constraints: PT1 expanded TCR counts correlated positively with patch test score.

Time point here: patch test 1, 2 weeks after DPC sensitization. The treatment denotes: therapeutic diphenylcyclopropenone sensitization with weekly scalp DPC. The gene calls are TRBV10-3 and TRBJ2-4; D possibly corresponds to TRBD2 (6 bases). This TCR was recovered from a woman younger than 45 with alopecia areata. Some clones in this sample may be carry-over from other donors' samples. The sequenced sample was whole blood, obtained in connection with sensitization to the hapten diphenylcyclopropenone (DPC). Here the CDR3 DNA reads TGTGCCATCAGTGAGTCGGGGGGACGAGGCAACATTCAGTACTTC. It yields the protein CAISESGGRGNIQYF.